Given below is one T cell receptor (beta chain) in context. Its target is unknown. The V gene's germline CDR1 is SGHNT and CDR2 YYREEE (reference sequence). J gave up 5 bases and V 4 bases, and 5 bases lay outside the gene matches. This CDR3 has 13 amino acids. Use of 60 Vbeta and 13 Jbeta primers characterized the PCR. Libraries were prepared by immunoSEQ multiplex PCR; TCRdb keeps only in-frame clonotypes and omits some of them. The table has fewer than 350,000 clones, 85% to 90% seen once. The data were taken from a study of cytomegalovirus exposure and HLA in healthy donors. Study details: An early release of data contained some 80 million unique TCRs, which came from HLA-typed donors. Overall study findings and caveats: Several top significant clusters appeared, in a later analysis, to be linked to common viral pathogens. Analysis performed later showed TCR beta chains linked to HLA being more clonally expanded than equally common others.

The sample was PBMCs. V and J are TRBV5-4 and TRBJ2-7; 8 bases are shared with TRBD1. The TCR sequence derives from a woman aged 18-35 years in good health and CMV-seronegative. CDR3 amino acids: CASSPAGGHEQYF. In nucleotides, the CDR3 is TGTGCCAGCAGCCCCGCAGGGGGCCACGAGCAGTACTTC.